This is a list of T cell receptor beta chains from one sample in a study of cytomegalovirus exposure and HLA in healthy donors. TCRdb's table, derived via immunoSEQ multiplex PCR, lists solely in-frame clones and lacks some. The repertoire holds roughly 150,000 clones, with 85% to 90% as singletons. Sequenced material: PBMCs. The receptors come from a young woman in good health and CMV-seropositive. Each CDR3 is given with its conserved first and last residue. The D gene is left open where the match is weak. Size values are once, few and many counts, or a class for expanded clones, and some rows have none.

v_gene,abundance,j_gene,d_gene,CDR3aa,CDR3nt
TRBV10-3,.,TRBJ1-2,.,CAIRKDSDYGYTF,TGTGCCATCAGGAAGGACAGTGACTATGGCTACACCTTC
TRBV4-2,.,TRBJ1-4,.,CASSLQLQGSGSTNEKLFF,TGTGCCAGCAGCCTACAATTACAGGGATCAGGTTCCACTAATGAAAAACTGTTTTTT
TRBV5-1,.,TRBJ1-1,TRBD1,CASSWTGGRTEAFF,TGCGCCAGCAGCTGGACAGGGGGGAGGACTGAAGCTTTCTTT
TRBV19,.,TRBJ2-7,TRBD2,CASSKRDLAYEQYF,TGTGCCAGTAGTAAGCGGGACTTAGCCTACGAGCAGTACTTC
TRBV4-2,.,TRBJ2-3,TRBD2,CASSQEGTSGTDTQYF,TGTGCCAGCAGCCAAGAGGGGACTAGCGGTACAGATACGCAGTATTTT
TRBV2,.,TRBJ2-7,TRBD2,CASSPTAGVSYEQYF,TGTGCCAGCAGTCCGACAGCGGGAGTCTCCTACGAGCAGTACTTC
TRBV5-4,.,TRBJ2-3,.,CASSTHGQSTDTQYF,TGTGCCAGCAGCACCCACGGACAAAGCACAGATACGCAGTATTTT
TRBV28,.,TRBJ2-7,TRBD1,CASRDSYEQYF,TGTGCCAGCCGGGACAGTTACGAGCAGTACTTC
TRBV19,.,TRBJ2-1,TRBD1,CASSVTGGAKFF,TGTGCCAGTAGTGTGACAGGGGGCGCGAAGTTCTTC
TRBV4-1,.,TRBJ2-2,TRBD2,CASSRAAFGTSGNTGELFF,TGCGCCAGCAGCCGCGCCGCGTTTGGGACTAGCGGAAACACCGGGGAGCTGTTTTTT
TRBV7-7,once,TRBJ2-7,TRBD1,CASSSGTGGEEQYF,TGTGCCAGCAGCTCTGGGACAGGGGGCGAAGAGCAGTACTTC
TRBV19,.,TRBJ1-1,.,CASSIFQNTEAFF,TGTGCCAGTAGTATATTCCAGAACACTGAAGCTTTCTTT
TRBV7-8,.,TRBJ2-1,TRBD2,CASSFLPSGNEQFF,TGTGCCAGCAGCTTTTTACCTAGCGGTAATGAGCAGTTCTTC
TRBV12-5,.,TRBJ2-7,.,CASGWGREGEQYF,TGTGCTAGTGGTTGGGGCAGGGAAGGCGAGCAGTACTTC
TRBV10-2,.,TRBJ2-3,TRBD2,CASKAERGLPLQYF,TGCGCCAGCAAGGCTGAGAGGGGACTACCCTTGCAGTATTTT
TRBV6-5,.,TRBJ1-5,.,CASSYSGSQPQHF,TGTGCCAGCAGTTACTCCGGGAGTCAGCCCCAGCATTTT
TRBV11-2,.,TRBJ2-7,TRBD2,CASSSTGTRTYEQYF,TGTGCCAGCAGCTCAACCGGGACTAGGACCTACGAGCAGTACTTC
TRBV9,once,TRBJ1-1,.,CASSGSGRLVEAFF,TGTGCCAGCAGCGGCAGCGGGCGGTTAGTTGAAGCTTTCTTT
TRBV12-5,.,TRBJ2-3,TRBD1,CASGPGQGGTDTQYF,TGTGCTAGTGGTCCCGGACAGGGCGGCACAGATACGCAGTATTTT
TRBV7-6,.,TRBJ1-4,.,CASSLVGQEKLFF,TGTGCCAGCAGCTTAGTGGGACAAGAAAAACTGTTTTTT
TRBV4-1,once,TRBJ2-3,TRBD1,CASSQAVQGVGGYF,TGCGCCAGCAGCCAAGCGGTACAGGGGGTGGGAGGGTATTTT
TRBV7-9,.,TRBJ1-4,TRBD1,CASRPDRGQATNEKLFF,TGTGCCAGCAGACCCGACAGGGGGCAAGCAACTAATGAAAAACTGTTTTTT
TRBV9,.,TRBJ2-3,.,CASSVSGETQYF,TGTGCCAGCAGCGTATCCGGGGAAACGCAGTATTTT
TRBV29-1,.,TRBJ1-2,.,CSVVESRNYGYTF,TGCAGCGTTGTTGAATCCCGGAACTATGGCTACACCTTC
TRBV15,.,TRBJ2-7,TRBD2,CATSRDLLAGGYEQYF,TGTGCCACCAGCAGAGATCTACTAGCGGGAGGGTACGAGCAGTACTTC
TRBV5-1,once,TRBJ1-1,TRBD1,CASSSRRGPSEAFF,TGCGCCAGCAGCTCCCGTAGGGGGCCCTCTGAAGCTTTCTTT
TRBV30,few,TRBJ2-2,TRBD2,CAWSVWWTSGNIGELFF,TGTGCCTGGAGTGTATGGTGGACTAGCGGTAACATAGGGGAGCTGTTTTTT